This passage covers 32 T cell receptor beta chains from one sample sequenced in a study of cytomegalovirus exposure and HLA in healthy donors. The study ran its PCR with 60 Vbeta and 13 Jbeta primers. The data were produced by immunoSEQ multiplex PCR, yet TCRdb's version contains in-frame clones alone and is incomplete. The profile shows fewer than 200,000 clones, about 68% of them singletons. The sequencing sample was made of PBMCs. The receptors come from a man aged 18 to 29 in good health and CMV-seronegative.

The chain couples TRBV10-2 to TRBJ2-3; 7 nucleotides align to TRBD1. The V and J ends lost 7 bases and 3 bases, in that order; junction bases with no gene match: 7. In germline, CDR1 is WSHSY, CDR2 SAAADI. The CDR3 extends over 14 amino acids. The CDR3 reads CASKTGYQTDTQYF. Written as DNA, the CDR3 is TGCGCCAGCAAGACAGGGTACCAGACAGATACGCAGTATTTT.

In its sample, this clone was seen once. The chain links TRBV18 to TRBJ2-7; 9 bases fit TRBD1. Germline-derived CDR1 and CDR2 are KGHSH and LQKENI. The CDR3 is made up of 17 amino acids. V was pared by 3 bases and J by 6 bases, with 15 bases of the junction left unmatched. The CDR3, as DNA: TGTGCCAGCTCACCGCCGGGACAGGGTACCCTACGAAGCGAGCAGTACTTC. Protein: CASSPPGQGTLRSEQYF.

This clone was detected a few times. CDR3: CASSPGGEAFF. CDR3 DNA sequence: TGTGCCAGCAGCCCAGGGGGTGAAGCTTTCTTT. V usage is TRBV7-2 and J usage is TRBJ1-1; 7 positions agree with TRBD1. Germline CDR1 is SGHTA and CDR2 is FQGNSA. The CDR3 has 11 amino acids. The junction had 1 base not matched to a gene; V was cut back by 5 bases and J by 7 bases.

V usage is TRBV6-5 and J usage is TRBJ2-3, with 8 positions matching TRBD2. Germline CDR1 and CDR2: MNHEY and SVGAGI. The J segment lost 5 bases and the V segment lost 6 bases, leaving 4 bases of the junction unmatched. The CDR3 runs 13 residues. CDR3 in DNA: TGTGCCAGCAGAGCGGGGGTGGGAGATACGCAGTATTTT. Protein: CASRAGVGDTQYF.

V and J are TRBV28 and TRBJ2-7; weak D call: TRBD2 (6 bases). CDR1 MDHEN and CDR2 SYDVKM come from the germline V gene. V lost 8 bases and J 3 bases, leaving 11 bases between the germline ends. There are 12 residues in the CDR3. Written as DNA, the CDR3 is TGTGCCAGCGAAGGAGGGTACTACGAGCAGTACTTC. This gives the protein CASEGGYYEQYF.

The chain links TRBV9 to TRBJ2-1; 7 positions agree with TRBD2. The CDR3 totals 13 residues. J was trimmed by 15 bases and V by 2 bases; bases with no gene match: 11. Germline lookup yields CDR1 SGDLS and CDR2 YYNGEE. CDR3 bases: TGTGCCAGCAGCGTCGACCCCCTAGCGGAACCGTTCTTC. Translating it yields CASSVDPLAEPFF.

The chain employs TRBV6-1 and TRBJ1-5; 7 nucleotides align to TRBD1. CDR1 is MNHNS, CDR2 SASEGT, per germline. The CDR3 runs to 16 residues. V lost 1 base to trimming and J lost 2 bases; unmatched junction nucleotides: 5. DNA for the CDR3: TGTGCCAGCAGTGAAGGACAGGGTTGGGGCAATCAGCCCCAGCATTTT. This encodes CASSEGQGWGNQPQHF.

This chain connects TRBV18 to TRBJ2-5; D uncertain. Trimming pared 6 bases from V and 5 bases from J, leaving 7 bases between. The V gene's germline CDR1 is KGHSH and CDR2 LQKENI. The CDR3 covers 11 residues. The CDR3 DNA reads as TGTGCCAGCTCCTTCGAGGAGACCCAGTACTTC. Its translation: CASSFEETQYF.

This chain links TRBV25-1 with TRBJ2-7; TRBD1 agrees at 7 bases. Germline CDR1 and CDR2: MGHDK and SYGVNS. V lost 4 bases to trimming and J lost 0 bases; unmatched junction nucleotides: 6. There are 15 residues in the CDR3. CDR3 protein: CASSVTGVDSYEQYF. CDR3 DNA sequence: TGTGCCAGCAGTGTTACAGGGGTTGACTCCTACGAGCAGTACTTC.

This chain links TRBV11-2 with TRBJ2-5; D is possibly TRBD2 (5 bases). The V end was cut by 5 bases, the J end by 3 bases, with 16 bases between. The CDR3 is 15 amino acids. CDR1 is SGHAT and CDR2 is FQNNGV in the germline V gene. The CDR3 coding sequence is TGTGCCAGCAGCCTTATCCCATCCGGGGAAGAGACCCAGTACTTC. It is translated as CASSLIPSGEETQYF.

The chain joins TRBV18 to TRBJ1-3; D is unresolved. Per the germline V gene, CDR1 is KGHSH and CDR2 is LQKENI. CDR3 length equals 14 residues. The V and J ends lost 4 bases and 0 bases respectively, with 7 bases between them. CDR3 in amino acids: CASSQRYSGNTIYF. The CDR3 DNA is TGTGCCAGCTCACAGAGGTACTCTGGAAACACCATATATTTT.

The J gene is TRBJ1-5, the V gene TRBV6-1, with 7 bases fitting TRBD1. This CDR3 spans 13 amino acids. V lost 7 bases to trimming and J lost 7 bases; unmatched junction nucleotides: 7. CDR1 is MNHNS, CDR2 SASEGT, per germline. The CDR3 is CASNPTGNQPQHF. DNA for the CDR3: TGTGCCAGCAACCCGACAGGGAACCAGCCCCAGCATTTT.

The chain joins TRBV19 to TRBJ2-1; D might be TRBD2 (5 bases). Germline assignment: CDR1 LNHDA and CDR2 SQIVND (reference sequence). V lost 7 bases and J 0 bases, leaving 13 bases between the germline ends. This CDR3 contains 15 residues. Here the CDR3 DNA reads TGTGCCAGTAACACTCCGGGAAGCTCCTACAATGAGCAGTTCTTC. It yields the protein CASNTPGSSYNEQFF.

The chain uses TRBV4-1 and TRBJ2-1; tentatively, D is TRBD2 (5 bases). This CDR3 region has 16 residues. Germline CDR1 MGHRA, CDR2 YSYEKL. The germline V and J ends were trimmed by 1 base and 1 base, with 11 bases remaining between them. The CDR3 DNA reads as TGCGCCAGCAGCCAAGTAGCCCGCGGGTCCTACAATGAGCAGTTCTTC. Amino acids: CASSQVARGSYNEQFF.

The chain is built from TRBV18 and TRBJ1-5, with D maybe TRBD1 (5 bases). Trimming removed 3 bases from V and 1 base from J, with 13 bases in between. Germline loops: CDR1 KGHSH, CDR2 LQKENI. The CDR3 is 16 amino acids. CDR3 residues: CASSPAGGGSNQPQHF. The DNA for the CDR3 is TGTGCCAGCTCACCCGCCGGGGGGGGAAGCAATCAGCCCCAGCATTTT.

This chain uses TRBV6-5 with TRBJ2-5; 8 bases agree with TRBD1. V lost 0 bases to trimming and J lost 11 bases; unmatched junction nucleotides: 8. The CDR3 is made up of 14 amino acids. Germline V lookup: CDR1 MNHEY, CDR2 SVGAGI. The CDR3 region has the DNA TGTGCCAGCAGTTACTCGCAGGGGGCAGGGGAGCAGTACTTC. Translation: CASSYSQGAGEQYF.

CDR3 protein: CASSQRGSYEQYF. The CDR3, as DNA: TGTGCCAGTAGTCAGCGGGGCTCCTACGAGCAGTACTTC. V gene TRBV19 combines with J gene TRBJ2-7, with 7 bases fitting TRBD2. V was clipped by 5 bases and J by 0 bases; unmatched bases: 1. Germline V gene sequence: CDR1 LNHDA, CDR2 SQIVND (reference sequence). The CDR3 contains 13 residues.

This CDR3 reads CASSPRQPSGANVLTF. As DNA, the CDR3 is TGTGCCAGCAGCCCCAGACAACCCTCTGGGGCCAACGTCCTGACTTTC. The V and J genes are TRBV9 and TRBJ2-6, with D hard to call. V lost 4 bases and J lost 0, with 11 bases in between. Per germline, CDR1 SGDLS and CDR2 YYNGEE. The CDR3 covers 16 residues. Combining the CDR3 with reference TRBV9 and TRBJ2-6 gives the whole variable domain DSGVTQTPKHLITATGQRVTLRCSPRSGDLSVYWYQQSLDQGLQFLIQYYNGEERAKGNILERFSAQQFPDLHSELNLSSLELGDSALYFCASSPRQPSGANVLTFGAGSRLTVL.

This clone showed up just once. The CDR3 nucleotides are TGTGCCAGCAGTGCGGGACAGACGATCAGCTACACCTTC. This sequence encodes CASSAGQTISYTF. The V call is TRBV6-5, the J call TRBJ1-2; 7 bases fit TRBD1. The CDR3 is 13 residues long. Germline V gene data show CDR1 as MNHEY and CDR2 as SVGAGI. Losses at the gene ends were 5 bases for V and 9 bases for J; bases not matched to a gene: 9.

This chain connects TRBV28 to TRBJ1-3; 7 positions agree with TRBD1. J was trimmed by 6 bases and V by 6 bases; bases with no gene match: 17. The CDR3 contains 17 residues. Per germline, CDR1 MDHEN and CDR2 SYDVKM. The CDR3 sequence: CASRRGVGDSPKNTIYF. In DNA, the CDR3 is TGTGCCAGCAGGCGAGGTGTAGGGGACAGCCCTAAAAACACCATATATTTT.

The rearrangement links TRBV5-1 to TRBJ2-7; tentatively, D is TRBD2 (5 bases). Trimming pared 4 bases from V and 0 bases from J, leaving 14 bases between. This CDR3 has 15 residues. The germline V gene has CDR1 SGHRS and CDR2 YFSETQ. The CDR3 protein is CASSPSSGNSYEQYF. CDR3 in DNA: TGCGCCAGCAGCCCTTCCTCCGGGAACTCCTACGAGCAGTACTTC.

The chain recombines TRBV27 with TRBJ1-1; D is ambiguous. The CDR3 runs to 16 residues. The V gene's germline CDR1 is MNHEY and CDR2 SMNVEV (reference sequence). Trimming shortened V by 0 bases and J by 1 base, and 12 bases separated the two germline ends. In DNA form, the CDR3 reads TGTGCCAGCAGTTTATCTCCGGGGTCGGGGAACACTGAAGCTTTCTTT. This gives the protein CASSLSPGSGNTEAFF.

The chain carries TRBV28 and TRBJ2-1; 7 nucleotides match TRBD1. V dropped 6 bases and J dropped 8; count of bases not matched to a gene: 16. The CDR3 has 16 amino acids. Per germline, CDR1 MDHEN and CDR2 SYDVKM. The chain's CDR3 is CASSDSYRGLGDEQFF. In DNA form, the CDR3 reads TGTGCCAGCAGCGATTCTTACAGGGGTTTGGGCGATGAGCAGTTCTTC.

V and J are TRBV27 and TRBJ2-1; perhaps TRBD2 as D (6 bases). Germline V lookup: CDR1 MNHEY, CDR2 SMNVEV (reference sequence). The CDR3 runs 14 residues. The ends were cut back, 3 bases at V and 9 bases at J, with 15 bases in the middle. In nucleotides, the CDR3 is TGTGCCAGCAGTTTGGGACTTACGTTTGGTGAGCAGTTCTTC. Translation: CASSLGLTFGEQFF.

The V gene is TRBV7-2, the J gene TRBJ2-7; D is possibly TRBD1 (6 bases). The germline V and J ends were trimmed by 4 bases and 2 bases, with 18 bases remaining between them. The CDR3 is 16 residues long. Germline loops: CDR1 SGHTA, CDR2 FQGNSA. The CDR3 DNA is TGTGCCAGCAGCTCCCAAGGGAGCAGGGGCGCCTACGAGCAGTACTTC. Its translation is CASSSQGSRGAYEQYF.

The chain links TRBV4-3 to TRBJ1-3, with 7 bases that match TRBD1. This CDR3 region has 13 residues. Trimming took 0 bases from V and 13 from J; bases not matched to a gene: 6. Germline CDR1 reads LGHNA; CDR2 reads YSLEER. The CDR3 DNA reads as TGCGCCAGCAGCCAAGATTGGGGGACAGCAATATATTTT. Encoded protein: CASSQDWGTAIYF.

The CDR3 region is CASSQPSTSVAVSYNEQFF. CDR3 DNA: TGCGCCAGCAGCCAACCGTCAACTAGCGTAGCCGTATCCTACAATGAGCAGTTCTTC. The rearrangement joins TRBV4-3 to TRBJ2-1; 7 bases are shared with TRBD2. Germline V CDR1 and CDR2: LGHNA, YSLEER. CDR3 length equals 19 residues. With V trimmed by 2 bases and J by 1 base, 14 bases remained unmatched.

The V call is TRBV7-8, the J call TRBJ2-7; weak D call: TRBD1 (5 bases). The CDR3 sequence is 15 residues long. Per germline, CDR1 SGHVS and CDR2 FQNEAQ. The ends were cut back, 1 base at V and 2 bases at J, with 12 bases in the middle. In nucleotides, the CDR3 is TGTGCCAGCAGCTTAGAACAGGCAGATCCCTACGAGCAGTACTTC. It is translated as CASSLEQADPYEQYF.

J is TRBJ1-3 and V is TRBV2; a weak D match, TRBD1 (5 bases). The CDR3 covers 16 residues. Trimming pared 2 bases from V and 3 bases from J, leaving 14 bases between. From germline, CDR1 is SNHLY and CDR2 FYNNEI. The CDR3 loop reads CASSEIRGTSGNTIYF. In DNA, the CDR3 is TGTGCCAGCAGTGAAATCCGGGGGACCAGTGGAAACACCATATATTTT.

The CDR3 is CASSSRLGGEAFF. DNA for the CDR3: TGTGCCAGCAGCTCCCGACTCGGGGGAGAAGCTTTCTTT. V usage is TRBV7-2 and J usage is TRBJ1-1, with a possible D match to TRBD1 (5 bases). Germline V gene sequence: CDR1 SGHTA, CDR2 FQGNSA. This CDR3 comprises 13 residues. The V and J ends lost 4 bases and 8 bases respectively, with 14 bases between them.

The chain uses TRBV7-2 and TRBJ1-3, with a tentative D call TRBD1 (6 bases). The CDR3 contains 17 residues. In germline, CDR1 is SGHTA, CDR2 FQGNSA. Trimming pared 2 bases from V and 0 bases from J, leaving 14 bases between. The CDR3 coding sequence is TGTGCCAGCAGCTTATGGGGCAGGGGCGGCTCTGGAAACACCATATATTTT. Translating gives CASSLWGRGGSGNTIYF.

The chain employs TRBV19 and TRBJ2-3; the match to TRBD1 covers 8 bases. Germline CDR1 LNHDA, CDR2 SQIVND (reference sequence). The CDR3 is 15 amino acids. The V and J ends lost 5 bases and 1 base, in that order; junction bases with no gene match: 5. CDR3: CASSVPQGGTDTQYF. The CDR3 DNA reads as TGTGCCAGTAGTGTCCCACAGGGGGGCACAGATACGCAGTATTTT.